The 28 T cell receptor beta chains below all came from one sample that was sequenced in a study of CD8+ T cells in alopecia areata. The sequencing template was cDNA reverse transcribed from extracted RNA. The table came from immunoSEQ multiplex PCR; TCRdb's copy has only in-frame clones and leaves some out. The sample includes roughly 120,000 clones, about 50% of them seen just once. Treatment: oral pan-JAK inhibitor, 5-10 mg twice daily. The sequences come from CD4+ T cells sorted from blood, collected at week 4, from a patient treated with tofacitinib. Receptors originate from a human donor with alopecia areata.

This chain connects TRBV6-5 to TRBJ1-2; D is perhaps TRBD1 (5 bases). The V gene's germline CDR1 is MNHEY and CDR2 SVGAGI. The CDR3 has 12 residues. Trimming pared 7 bases from V and 4 bases from J, leaving 10 bases between. The CDR3 here is CASKTGSYGYTF. CDR3 in DNA: TGTGCCAGCAAAACAGGCAGCTATGGCTACACCTTC.

This chain links TRBV4-1 with TRBJ1-4; 8 bases are a match to TRBD1. This CDR3 has 17 residues. CDR1 is MGHRA, CDR2 YSYEKL, per germline. V shed 2 bases, J shed 8 bases, and the junction held 13 bases outside the gene matches. CDR3 bases: TGCGCCAGCAGCCAACCCCGTCCCGGACAGGGCGTGGAAAAACTGTTTTTT. This translates into CASSQPRPGQGVEKLFF.

The chain links TRBV25-1 to TRBJ2-5; TRBD1 aligns across 8 bases. CDR1 is MGHDK and CDR2 is SYGVNS in the germline V gene. J gave up 1 base and V 7 bases, and 2 bases lay outside the gene matches. The CDR3 is 13 residues long. CDR3 amino acids: CASTTGGQETQYF. The CDR3 nucleotides read TGTGCCAGCACTACAGGGGGCCAAGAGACCCAGTACTTC.

The CDR3, as DNA: TGTGCCTGGAGTGTACGGATCGGTCGGGGGTTCGGCTACACCTTC. Translated: CAWSVRIGRGFGYTF. The chain carries TRBV30 and TRBJ1-2; D may be TRBD1 (5 bases). Germline V gene lookup returns CDR1 GTSNPN and CDR2 SVGIG (reference sequence). This CDR3 is built from 15 residues. Between the trimmed V and J ends, which lost 0 bases and 8 bases, there was a span of 19 bases.

V gene TRBV29-1 combines with J gene TRBJ1-1; 9 bases align to TRBD1. The V segment lost 7 bases and the J segment 4 bases; nucleotides outside the gene matches: 4. The CDR3 contains 12 residues. In germline, CDR1 is SQVTM, CDR2 ANQGSEA. The CDR3: CSGGQGSTEAFF. DNA of the CDR3: TGCAGCGGCGGACAGGGGAGCACTGAAGCTTTCTTT.

The chain is built from TRBV7-2 and TRBJ2-5; 7 nucleotides line up with TRBD2. Germline loops: CDR1 SGHTA, CDR2 FQGNSA. J lost 6 bases, V lost 8 bases, and 18 bases had no gene match. The CDR3 is 16 amino acids. The CDR3 sequence: CASAAFGGSGIQTQYF. CDR3 DNA sequence: TGTGCCAGCGCCGCCTTTGGAGGGAGCGGGATTCAGACCCAGTACTTC.

The genes are TRBV4-2 and TRBJ1-1; D unclear. V lost 3 bases, J lost 1 base, and 9 bases lay in between. This CDR3 is built from 14 residues. Germline V gene data show CDR1 as LGHNA and CDR2 as YNFKEQ. The CDR3 coding sequence is TGTGCCAGCAGCCACGAAAGGACGAACACTGAAGCTTTCTTT. Its protein is CASSHERTNTEAFF.

The chain couples TRBV18 to TRBJ1-2, with a possible D match to TRBD1 (5 bases). Germline lookup yields CDR1 KGHSH and CDR2 LQKENI. Trimming stripped 3 bases from V and 4 bases from J, with 24 bases between. This CDR3 is 18 amino acids long. CDR3: CASSPLQASPASTYGYTF. The CDR3 DNA sequence: TGTGCCAGCTCACCGCTACAGGCTTCCCCCGCCTCTACCTATGGCTACACCTTC.

J is TRBJ1-2 and V is TRBV14, with D perhaps matching TRBD1 (5 bases). V was trimmed by 4 bases and J by 6 bases, leaving 15 bases between them. CDR1 is SGHDN, CDR2 FVKESK, per germline. This CDR3 comprises 14 residues. The CDR3 loop is CASSPKVGRHGYTF. The CDR3 region has the DNA TGTGCCAGCAGCCCGAAAGTGGGACGGCATGGCTACACCTTC.

The chain has TRBV5-1 and TRBJ2-5; D gene unclear. The CDR3 has 15 residues. V shed 0 bases and J shed 1 base, with 10 bases lying between them. Germline loops: CDR1 SGHRS, CDR2 YFSETQ. CDR3 DNA sequence: TGCGCCAGCAGCTTGGGTGTAGCCTTCCAAGAGACCCAGTACTTC. This gives the protein CASSLGVAFQETQYF.

The gene calls are TRBV6-5 and TRBJ2-7, with 10 positions matching TRBD2. The germline gives CDR1 MNHEY, CDR2 SVGAGI. This CDR3 comprises 14 residues. The V and J ends lost 6 bases and 5 bases, in that order; junction bases with no gene match: 7. The CDR3 protein is CASRSSGSFNEQYF. CDR3 DNA sequence: TGTGCCAGCAGGTCTAGCGGGAGTTTCAACGAGCAGTACTTC.

The J gene is TRBJ2-7, the V gene TRBV30, with D possibly being TRBD1 or TRBD2 (6 bases each). CDR1 and CDR2 (germline): GTSNPN, SVGIG (reference sequence). This CDR3 contains 15 residues. V lost 1 base, J lost 3 bases, and 16 bases lay in between. CDR3 amino acids: CAWSEGGLWIYEQYF. The CDR3 DNA reads TGTGCCTGGAGTGAAGGGGGGCTCTGGATCTACGAGCAGTACTTC.

The V call is TRBV4-1, the J call TRBJ1-5; no reliable D call. Germline assignment: CDR1 MGHRA and CDR2 YSYEKL. V was trimmed by 3 bases and J by 4 bases, leaving 13 bases between them. The CDR3 is 15 residues long. This CDR3 reads CASSHEETPNQPQHF. The CDR3 DNA reads as TGCGCCAGCAGCCACGAGGAGACACCGAATCAGCCCCAGCATTTT.

This clone was seen many times. Written as DNA, the CDR3 is TGTGCCAGCAGCACGCAAACCGGGGGGGTACTGTTCTTC. Its translation is CASSTQTGGVLFF. The J gene is TRBJ2-1, the V gene TRBV11-3, with 8 bases identical to TRBD2. CDR1 is SGHNT, CDR2 YENEEA, per germline. This CDR3 comprises 13 residues. J was trimmed by 15 bases and V by 5 bases; bases with no gene match: 12.

The V call is TRBV7-2, the J call TRBJ2-1; D unresolved. The CDR3 is made up of 11 amino acids. CDR1 is SGHTA and CDR2 is FQGNSA in the germline V gene. The V gene lost 4 bases and the J gene lost 8 bases, with 6 bases spanning the gap. As DNA, the CDR3 is TGTGCCAGCAGCTCTTTCCATGAGCAGTTCTTC. As protein: CASSSFHEQFF.

The chain uses TRBV5-1 and TRBJ1-2; the D gene is possibly TRBD1 (6 bases). V lost 4 bases to trimming and J lost 3 bases, with 16 bases between them. The CDR3 has 15 residues. Germline CDR1 reads SGHRS; CDR2 reads YFSETQ. The DNA for the CDR3 is TGCGCCAGCAGCCAAAACAGGGAGTTCGACTATGGCTACACCTTC. It codes for CASSQNREFDYGYTF.

The chain couples TRBV9 to TRBJ2-2; D is possibly TRBD1 (6 bases). This CDR3 spans 15 amino acids. Germline V gene data show CDR1 as SGDLS and CDR2 as YYNGEE. With 3 bases removed from V and 6 bases from J, the gap between germline ends came to 15 bases. CDR3: CASSGEGVGAGELFF. The CDR3 DNA follows: TGTGCCAGCAGCGGCGAGGGGGTTGGCGCCGGGGAGCTGTTTTTT. The full variable domain, rest sourced from reference TRBV9 and TRBJ2-2, is DSGVTQTPKHLITATGQRVTLRCSPRSGDLSVYWYQQSLDQGLQFLIQYYNGEERAKGNILERFSAQQFPDLHSELNLSSLELGDSALYFCASSGEGVGAGELFFGEGSRLTVL.

V and J are TRBV29-1 and TRBJ2-3; D may be TRBD2 (6 bases). The CDR3 has 13 residues. The V end lost 6 bases, the J end lost 3 bases, and 13 bases lay between the germline ends. Per germline, CDR1 SQVTM and CDR2 ANQGSEA. CDR3 bases: TGCAGCGTGACTAGACTATCGACAGATACGCAGTATTTT. Amino acid sequence: CSVTRLSTDTQYF.

The gene calls are TRBV9 and TRBJ2-1, with 14 bases fitting TRBD2. The CDR3 is 14 amino acids. Germline V gene sequence: CDR1 SGDLS, CDR2 YYNGEE. J lost 15 bases, V lost 8 bases, and 13 bases had no gene match. The CDR3: CASSQGTSGSLWFF. The CDR3 DNA follows: TGTGCCAGTTCTCAGGGGACTAGCGGGAGTTTATGGTTCTTC. Looking up the rest from reference TRBV9 and TRBJ2-1 gives the full variable domain: DSGVTQTPKHLITATGQRVTLRCSPRSGDLSVYWYQQSLDQGLQFLIQYYNGEERAKGNILERFSAQQFPDLHSELNLSSLELGDSALYFCASSQGTSGSLWFFGPGTRLTVL.

For this clone: The sample carries other DNA sequences with the same CDR3. The V and J genes are TRBV29-1 and TRBJ1-1; D may be TRBD1 (6 bases). The CDR3 sequence is 11 residues long. Trimming stripped 6 bases from V and 2 bases from J, with 7 bases between. Germline CDR1 SQVTM, CDR2 ANQGSEA. The DNA for the CDR3 is TGCAGCGTACAGGGCAACACTGAAGCTTTCTTT. Its translation: CSVQGNTEAFF.

This chain connects TRBV4-2 to TRBJ2-7; D is possibly TRBD1 or TRBD2 (7 bases each). The CDR3 has 16 amino acids. Germline assignment: CDR1 LGHNA and CDR2 YNFKEQ. Trimming stripped 3 bases from V and 4 bases from J, with 19 bases between. The CDR3 sequence: CASSQGGRDRFYEQYF. In nucleotides, the CDR3 is TGTGCCAGCAGCCAGGGGGGGCGGGACAGATTTTACGAGCAGTACTTC.

The V gene is TRBV18, the J gene TRBJ2-7, with D possibly matching TRBD1 (7 bases). V gave up 6 bases and J gave up 3 bases, with 15 bases separating them. CDR3 length: 14 amino acids. Per the germline V gene, CDR1 is KGHSH and CDR2 is LQKENI. The CDR3 bases are TGTGCCAGCTCGGCGGGACAGCGAAGCTACGAGCAGTACTTC. Its protein product is CASSAGQRSYEQYF.

The V call is TRBV7-8, the J call TRBJ2-1; 11 positions agree with TRBD2. Germline V gene sequence: CDR1 SGHVS, CDR2 FQNEAQ. CDR3 length equals 16 residues. The trim removed 5 bases at V and 6 bases at J, leaving 9 bases unmatched. Here the CDR3 DNA reads TGTGCCAGCAGCGTCCGGTCACTAGCGGGAGTCAATGAGCAGTTCTTC. Translating gives CASSVRSLAGVNEQFF. Full variable domain (remainder filled in from reference TRBV7-8 and TRBJ2-1): GAGVSQSPRYKVAKRGQDVALRCDPISGHVSLFWYQQALGQGPEFLTYFQNEAQLDKSGLPSDRFFAERPEGSVSTLKIQRTQQEDSAVYLCASSVRSLAGVNEQFFGPGTRLTVL.

Remarks on this clone: Other DNA sequences within the sample encode an identical CDR3. The CDR3 nucleotides are TGTGCCAGCTCACCACAGGGGGCTGGGGCCAACGTCCTGACTTTC. Its translation: CASSPQGAGANVLTF. V and J are TRBV18 and TRBJ2-6; maybe TRBD1 (6 bases). The germline V gene encodes CDR1 KGHSH and CDR2 LQKENI. V gave up 1 base and J gave up 2 bases, with 6 bases separating them. The CDR3 sequence is 15 residues long.

This clone was detected once. The CDR3 loop reads CASSQEGRLPQNIQYF. The CDR3 DNA is TGTGCCAGCAGCCAAGAGGGAAGGCTTCCCCAAAACATTCAGTACTTC. The rearrangement joins TRBV4-2 to TRBJ2-4; D not resolved. The CDR3 extends over 16 amino acids. The V end was cut by 0 bases, the J end by 5 bases, with 14 bases between. Germline-derived CDR1 and CDR2 are LGHNA and YNFKEQ.

In its sample, this clone was seen once. This chain uses TRBV5-1 with TRBJ1-3; D is unclear. The CDR3 totals 15 residues. Per germline, CDR1 SGHRS and CDR2 YFSETQ. Between the trimmed V and J ends, which lost 4 bases and 0 bases, there was a span of 11 bases. The CDR3 spells CASSTAAGSGNTIYF. CDR3 bases: TGCGCCAGCAGCACCGCAGCGGGCTCTGGAAACACCATATATTTT.

This chain uses TRBV30 with TRBJ2-1, with D possibly being TRBD2 (6 bases). The CDR3 spans 12 residues. V was trimmed by 2 bases and J by 4 bases, leaving 6 bases between them. Germline V CDR1 and CDR2: GTSNPN, SVGIG (reference sequence). The CDR3 here is CAWSRGYNEQFF. The CDR3 DNA reads TGTGCCTGGAGTCGGGGGTACAATGAGCAGTTCTTC.

This clone was picked up one time. The rearrangement uses TRBV9 and TRBJ1-2; no reliable D call. Germline values: CDR1 SGDLS, CDR2 YYNGEE. There are 9 residues in the CDR3. Trimming removed 9 bases from V and 10 bases from J, with 10 bases in between. The CDR3 DNA is TGTGCCACCCAAAGTTACTACACCTTC. It is translated as CATQSYYTF.